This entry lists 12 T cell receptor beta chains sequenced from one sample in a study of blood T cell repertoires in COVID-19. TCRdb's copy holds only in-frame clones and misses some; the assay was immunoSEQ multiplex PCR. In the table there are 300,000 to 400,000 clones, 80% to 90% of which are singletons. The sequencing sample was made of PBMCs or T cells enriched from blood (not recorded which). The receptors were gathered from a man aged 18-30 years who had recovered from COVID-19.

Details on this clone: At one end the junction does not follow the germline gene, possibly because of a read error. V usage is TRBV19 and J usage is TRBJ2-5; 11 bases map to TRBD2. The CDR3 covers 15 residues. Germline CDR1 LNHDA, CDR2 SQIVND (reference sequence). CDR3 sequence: CASTLTSGAQGTQYF. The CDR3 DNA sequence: TGTGCCAGTACCCTGACTAGCGGGGCTCAAGGGACCCAGTACTTC. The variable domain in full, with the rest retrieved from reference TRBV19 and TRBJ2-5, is DGGITQSPKYLFRKEGQNVTLSCEQNLNHDAMYWYRQDPGQGLRLIYYSQIVNDFQKGDIAEGYSVSREKKESFPLTVTSAQKNPTAFYLCASTLTSGAQGTQYFGPGTRLLVL.

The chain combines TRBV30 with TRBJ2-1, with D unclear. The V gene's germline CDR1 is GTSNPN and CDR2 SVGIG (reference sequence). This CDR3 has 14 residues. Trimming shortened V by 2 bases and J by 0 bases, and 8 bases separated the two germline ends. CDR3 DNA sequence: TGTGCCTGGAGTCTAATGAGCTCCTACAATGAGCAGTTCTTC. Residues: CAWSLMSSYNEQFF.

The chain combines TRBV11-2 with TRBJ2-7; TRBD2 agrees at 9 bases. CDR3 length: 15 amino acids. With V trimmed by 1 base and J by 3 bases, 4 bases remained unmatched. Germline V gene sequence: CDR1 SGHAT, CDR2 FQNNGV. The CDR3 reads CASSLAGTSFYEQYF. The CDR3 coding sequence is TGTGCCAGCAGCTTAGCTGGGACTAGCTTCTACGAGCAGTACTTC.

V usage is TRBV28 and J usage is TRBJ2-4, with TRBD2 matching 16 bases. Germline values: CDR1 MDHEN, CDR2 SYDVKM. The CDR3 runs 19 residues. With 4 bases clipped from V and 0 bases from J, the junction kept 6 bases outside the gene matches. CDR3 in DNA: TGTGCCAGCAGTTACGGGACTAGCGGGGGGGCGGTAGCCAAAAACATTCAGTACTTC. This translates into CASSYGTSGGAVAKNIQYF.

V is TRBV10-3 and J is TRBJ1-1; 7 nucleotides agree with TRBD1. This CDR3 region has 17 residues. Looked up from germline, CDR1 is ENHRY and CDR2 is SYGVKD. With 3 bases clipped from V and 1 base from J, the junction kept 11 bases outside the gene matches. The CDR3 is CAISDSPDRPKNTEAFF. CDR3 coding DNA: TGTGCCATCAGTGACTCCCCGGACAGGCCTAAGAACACTGAAGCTTTCTTT.

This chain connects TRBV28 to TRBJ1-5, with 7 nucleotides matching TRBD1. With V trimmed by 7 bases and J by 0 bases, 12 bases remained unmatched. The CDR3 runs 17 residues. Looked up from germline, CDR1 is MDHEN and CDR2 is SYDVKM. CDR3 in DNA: TGTGCCAGCACCGACCGGGACAGATCCTATAGCAATCAGCCCCAGCATTTT. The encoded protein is CASTDRDRSYSNQPQHF.

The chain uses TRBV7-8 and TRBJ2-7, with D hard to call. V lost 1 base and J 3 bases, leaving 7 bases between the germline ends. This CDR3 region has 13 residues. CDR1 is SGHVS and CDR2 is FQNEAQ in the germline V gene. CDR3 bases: TGTGCCAGCAGCTTAGTCCCAGACTACGAGCAGTACTTC. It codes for CASSLVPDYEQYF.

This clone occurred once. The CDR3 reads CASSYLAVSYGYTF. The CDR3 DNA sequence: TGTGCCAGCAGTTACTTGGCAGTATCGTATGGCTACACCTTC. The chain is built from TRBV6-6 and TRBJ1-2, with no clear D. CDR1 and CDR2 (germline): MNHNY, SVGAGI (reference sequence). This CDR3 is 14 amino acids long. V was pared by 1 base and J by 5 bases, with 11 bases between.

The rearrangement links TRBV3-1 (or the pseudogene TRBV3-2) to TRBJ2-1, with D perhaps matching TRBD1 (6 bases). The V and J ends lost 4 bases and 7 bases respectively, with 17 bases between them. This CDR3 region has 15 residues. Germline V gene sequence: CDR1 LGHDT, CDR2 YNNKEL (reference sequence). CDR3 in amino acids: CASSPMTGPGNEQFF. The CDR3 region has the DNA TGTGCCAGCAGCCCAATGACAGGCCCCGGGAATGAGCAGTTCTTC.

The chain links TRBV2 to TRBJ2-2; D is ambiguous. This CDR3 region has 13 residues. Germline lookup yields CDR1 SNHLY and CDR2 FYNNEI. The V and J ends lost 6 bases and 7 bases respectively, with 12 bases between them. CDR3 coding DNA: TGTGCCAGCAGCCTTAGTTTTGGCGGGGAGCTGTTTTTT. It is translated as CASSLSFGGELFF.

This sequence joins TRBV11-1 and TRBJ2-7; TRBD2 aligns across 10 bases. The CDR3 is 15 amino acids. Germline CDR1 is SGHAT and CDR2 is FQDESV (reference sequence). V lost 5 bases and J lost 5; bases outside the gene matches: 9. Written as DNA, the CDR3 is TGTGCCAGCAGCCCGACCGGGACTAGCGAAGACGAGCAGTACTTC. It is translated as CASSPTGTSEDEQYF.

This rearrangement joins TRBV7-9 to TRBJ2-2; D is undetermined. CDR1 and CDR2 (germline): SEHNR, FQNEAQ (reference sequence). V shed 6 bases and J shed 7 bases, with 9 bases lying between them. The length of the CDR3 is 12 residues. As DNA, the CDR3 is TGTGCCAGCAGTCGAGGAATCGGGGAGCTGTTTTTT. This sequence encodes CASSRGIGELFF.